A selection of T cell receptor beta chains follows, all from one sample in a study of low-dose radiotherapy and immunotherapy resistance in tumors. TCRdb redid the calling of the reads with MiXCR, one entry per CDR3 protein. In the table there are 95,000 to 100,000 distinct CDR3 sequences, around 21% of which are singletons. The sample in question was PBMCs, obtained after low-dose radiotherapy plus immunotherapy. These receptors were obtained from a male donor with prostate cancer. CDR3s leave out the opening cysteine and the closing phenylalanine or tryptophan. The D gene is left open where the match is weak. Some rows have no size entry. The others give once, few or many, or a class for an expanded clone.

J gene | clone size | D gene | V gene | CDR3 protein
TRBJ1-2 | NA | NA | TRBV27 | ASSPLDLSGYT
TRBJ1-1 | few | NA | TRBV5-3 | ASSGGVTTTNTEAF
TRBJ2-7 | many | TRBD1 | TRBV10-1 | ASSEGVPGQGYEQY
TRBJ2-7 | NA | NA | TRBV21-1 | ASSRGHLSYEQY
TRBJ2-6 | many | TRBD1 | TRBV6-4 | ASKHDRDRGANVLT
TRBJ2-1 | NA | NA | TRBV6-6 | ASSEERGGASQLNEQF
TRBJ2-7 | many | TRBD2 | TRBV5-4 | ASSLPRITSGGTYEQY
TRBJ2-5 | many | NA | TRBV12-3/TRBV12-4 | ASSPGYLETQY
TRBJ1-1 | many | TRBD1 | TRBV7-8 | ASSPPRDRVNTEAF
TRBJ2-1 | NA | NA | TRBV6-1 | ASSEVPRDEQF
TRBJ2-1 | NA | TRBD1 | TRBV29-1 | SVEGQGIGNEQF
TRBJ1-1 | many | NA | TRBV11-2 | ASSLVGRGWEAF
TRBJ2-3 | many | NA | TRBV12-3/TRBV12-4 | ASSPRTSDTQY
TRBJ1-1 | many | NA | TRBV14 | ASSQGRGWGSIAEAF
TRBJ1-6 | many | TRBD1 | TRBV5-1 | ASSDTGGDSPLH
TRBJ2-5 | many | TRBD2 | TRBV27 | ASSPGGGGTQY
TRBJ2-3 | many | TRBD2 | TRBV7-2 | ASSLERGSTDTQY
TRBJ1-1 | NA | NA | TRBV28 | ASSWGGVNTEAF
TRBJ2-3 | many | NA | TRBV20-1 | SANRGDSTDTQY
TRBJ1-2 | many | TRBD1 | TRBV20-1 | SATGTGGIYGYT
TRBJ2-7 | many | TRBD1 | TRBV12-3/TRBV12-4 | ASSDRAYEQY
TRBJ2-6 | many | NA | TRBV6-4 | ASSEGGSGANVLT
TRBJ2-2 | many | NA | TRBV19 | ASSISGPDTGELF
TRBJ2-2 | many | TRBD1 | TRBV20-1 | SASNPGQGTGELF
TRBJ1-1 | many | NA | TRBV3-1 | ASSQGGNTEAF
TRBJ1-2 | many | TRBD1 | TRBV6-2/TRBV6-3 | ASSLTGGNGYT
TRBJ1-5 | many | NA | TRBV12-3/TRBV12-4 | ASSHRDWIHPQH
TRBJ2-6 | many | NA | TRBV29-1 | SARGRGASGANVLT
TRBJ2-1 | many | TRBD1 | TRBV11-2 | ASSIATGMGNEQF